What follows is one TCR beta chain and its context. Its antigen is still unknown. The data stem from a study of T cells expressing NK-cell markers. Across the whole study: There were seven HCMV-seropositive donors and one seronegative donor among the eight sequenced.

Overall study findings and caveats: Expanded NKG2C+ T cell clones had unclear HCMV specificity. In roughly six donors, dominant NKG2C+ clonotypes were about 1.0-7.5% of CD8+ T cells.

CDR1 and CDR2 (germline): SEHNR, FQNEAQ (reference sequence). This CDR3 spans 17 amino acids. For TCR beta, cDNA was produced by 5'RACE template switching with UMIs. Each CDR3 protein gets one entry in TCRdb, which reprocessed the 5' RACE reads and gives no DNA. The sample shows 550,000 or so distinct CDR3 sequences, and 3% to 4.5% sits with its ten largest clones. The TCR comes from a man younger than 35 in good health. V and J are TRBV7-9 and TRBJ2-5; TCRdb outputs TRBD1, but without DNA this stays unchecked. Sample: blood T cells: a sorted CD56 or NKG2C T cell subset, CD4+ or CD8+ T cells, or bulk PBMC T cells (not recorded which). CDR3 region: CASSLSGSGTGRETQYF.